One and the same sample provided the 2 T cell receptor beta chains below, sequenced in a study of post-analysis software for immune sequencing data. Whole-study findings and limits: Included in a set of about five TRBV segments more frequent in patients than controls were TRBV5-6, TRBV5-1 and TRBV20-1.

TCR beta cDNA libraries included unique molecular identifiers. From the PCR reads, TCRdb called clonotypes with MiXCR, one entry per CDR3 protein. The sample lists fewer than 850,000 distinct CDR3 sequences, about 32% occurring once. What these receptors recognize is not known. The sample was blood. These receptors all come from a girl between 5 and 17 years old with multiple sclerosis.

A word on this clonotype: A junction end diverges from the germline sequence, so it may reflect a read error. The CDR3 here is CSAIRSYNGQFF. The DNA of the CDR3 is TGCAGTGCTATTAGGTCCTACAATGGGCAGTTCTTC. This chain connects TRBV20-1 to TRBJ2-1; D gene unclear. From germline, CDR1 is DFQATT and CDR2 SNEGSKA (reference sequence). CDR3 size: 12 residues.

This clonotype was seen only a few times. This chain joins TRBV6-1 and TRBJ1-2; D is ambiguous. The germline V and J ends were trimmed by 7 bases and 4 bases, with 10 bases remaining between them. Germline-derived CDR1 and CDR2 are MNHNS and SASEGT. CDR3 length: 12 amino acids. CDR3 loop: CASKKEVYGYTF. CDR3 DNA: TGTGCCAGCAAAAAGGAGGTCTATGGCTACACCTTC.